This TCR beta chain came from a study of human T cells and chemical hapten exposure. Via MiXCR, TCRdb re-called the RACE reads, giving one row per CDR3 protein. The data contain 180,000 or so distinct CDR3 sequences, roughly 15% of them seen just once; the ten biggest clones take up about 1.7%. Regarding time point: patch test 1, 2 weeks after DPC sensitization. Treatment given: therapeutic diphenylcyclopropenone sensitization with weekly scalp DPC. Worth noting for this clonotype: What it binds is not known.

Overall study findings and caveats: As patch test score rose, PT1 expanded TCR counts tended to rise as well.

This clonotype was obtained from a woman under 40 with alopecia areata. Some clones in this sample may be carry-over from other donors' samples. The sequences come from whole blood, collected in connection with sensitization to the hapten diphenylcyclopropenone (DPC).

The CDR3 is CASSTDRGNIQYF. DNA for the CDR3: TGTGCCAGCAGCACGGACAGGGGAAACATTCAGTACTTC. The V gene is TRBV7-2, the J gene TRBJ2-4, with TRBD1 matching over 9 bases. The CDR3 is made up of 13 amino acids. Per the germline V gene, CDR1 is SGHTA and CDR2 is FQGNSA. Germline trimming cut 5 bases from V and 6 bases from J; bases unmatched to any gene: 2.